This T cell receptor beta chain was documented in a study of CD8+ T cells in alopecia areata. Stated treatment: oral pan-JAK inhibitor, 5-10 mg twice daily. Patients with alopecia areata provided lesional scalp punch biopsies as well as peripheral blood. Sorting separated CD4+ and CD8+ T cells out of PBMCs. This CDR3 contains 11 residues. CDR1 GTSNPN and CDR2 SVGIG come from the germline V gene (reference sequence). V lost 3 bases and J lost 4, with 6 bases in between. Once RNA had been extracted, it was reverse transcribed into cDNA to act as the sequencing template. Measured with immunoSEQ multiplex PCR; TCRdb has only the in-frame clones, and not every one. Of 200,000 to 250,000 clones listed, roughly 64% are singletons. Regarding this clone: This CDR3 is also generated by other DNA sequences in the sample.

This receptor was identified in a human donor with alopecia areata. The source material was CD4+ T cells sorted from blood, sampled at week 4, from a patient treated with tofacitinib. The chain has TRBV30 and TRBJ1-2; D is unresolved. CDR3 in DNA: TGTGCCTGGAGGAGGGCCTATGGCTACACCTTC. Translating it yields CAWRRAYGYTF.